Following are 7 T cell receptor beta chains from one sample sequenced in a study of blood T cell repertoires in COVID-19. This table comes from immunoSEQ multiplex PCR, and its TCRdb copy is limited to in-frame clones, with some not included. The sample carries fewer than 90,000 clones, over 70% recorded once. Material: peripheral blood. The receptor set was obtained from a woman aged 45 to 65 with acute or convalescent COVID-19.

The CDR3 DNA sequence: TGTGCCAGTAGTATTGGGCAGACAGCAGTCTACGAGCAGTACTTC. Protein sequence: CASSIGQTAVYEQYF. The chain carries TRBV19 and TRBJ2-7; tentatively, D is TRBD1 (5 bases). CDR1 is LNHDA and CDR2 is SQIVND in the germline V gene (reference sequence). V was trimmed by 3 bases and J by 3 bases, leaving 15 bases between them. There are 15 residues in the CDR3. Together with reference TRBV19 and TRBJ2-7, the CDR3 gives the full variable domain: DGGITQSPKYLFRKEGQNVTLSCEQNLNHDAMYWYRQDPGQGLRLIYYSQIVNDFQKGDIAEGYSVSREKKESFPLTVTSAQKNPTAFYLCASSIGQTAVYEQYFGPGTRLTVT.

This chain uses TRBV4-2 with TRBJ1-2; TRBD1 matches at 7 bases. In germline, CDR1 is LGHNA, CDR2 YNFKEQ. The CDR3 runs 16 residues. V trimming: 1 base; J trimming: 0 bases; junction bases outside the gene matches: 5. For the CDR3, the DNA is TGTGCCAGCAGCCAAGCTCTTGACAGGGCTAACTATGGCTACACCTTC. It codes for CASSQALDRANYGYTF.

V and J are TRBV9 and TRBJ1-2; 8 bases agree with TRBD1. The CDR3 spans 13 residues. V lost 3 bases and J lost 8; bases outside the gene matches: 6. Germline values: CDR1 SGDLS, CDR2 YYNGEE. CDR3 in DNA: TGTGCCAGCAGCGAACAGGGGGGGTTCGGCTACACCTTC. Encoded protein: CASSEQGGFGYTF.

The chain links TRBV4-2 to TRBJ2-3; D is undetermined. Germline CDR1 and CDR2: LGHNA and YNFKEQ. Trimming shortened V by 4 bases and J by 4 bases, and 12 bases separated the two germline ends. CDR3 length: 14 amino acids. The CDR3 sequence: CASSPNPQADTQYF. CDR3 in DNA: TGTGCCAGCAGCCCAAACCCCCAGGCAGATACGCAGTATTTT.

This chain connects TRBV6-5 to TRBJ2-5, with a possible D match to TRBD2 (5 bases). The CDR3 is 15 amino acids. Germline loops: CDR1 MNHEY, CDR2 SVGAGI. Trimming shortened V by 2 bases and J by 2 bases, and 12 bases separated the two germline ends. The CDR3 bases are TGTGCCAGCAGTTACATGGCGGGTACACAAGAGACCCAGTACTTC. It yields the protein CASSYMAGTQETQYF.

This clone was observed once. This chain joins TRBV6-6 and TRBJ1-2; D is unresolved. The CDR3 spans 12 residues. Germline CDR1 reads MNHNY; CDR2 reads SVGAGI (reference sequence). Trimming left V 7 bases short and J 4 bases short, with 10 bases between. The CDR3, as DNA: TGTGCCAGCATGGCCGGGTTCTATGGCTACACCTTC. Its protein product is CASMAGFYGYTF.

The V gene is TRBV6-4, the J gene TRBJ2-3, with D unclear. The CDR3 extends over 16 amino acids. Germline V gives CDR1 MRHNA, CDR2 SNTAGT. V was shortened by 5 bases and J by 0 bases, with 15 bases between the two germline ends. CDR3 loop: CASSNHYSPSTDTQYF. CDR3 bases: TGTGCCAGCAGTAACCACTATTCCCCCAGCACAGATACGCAGTATTTT.